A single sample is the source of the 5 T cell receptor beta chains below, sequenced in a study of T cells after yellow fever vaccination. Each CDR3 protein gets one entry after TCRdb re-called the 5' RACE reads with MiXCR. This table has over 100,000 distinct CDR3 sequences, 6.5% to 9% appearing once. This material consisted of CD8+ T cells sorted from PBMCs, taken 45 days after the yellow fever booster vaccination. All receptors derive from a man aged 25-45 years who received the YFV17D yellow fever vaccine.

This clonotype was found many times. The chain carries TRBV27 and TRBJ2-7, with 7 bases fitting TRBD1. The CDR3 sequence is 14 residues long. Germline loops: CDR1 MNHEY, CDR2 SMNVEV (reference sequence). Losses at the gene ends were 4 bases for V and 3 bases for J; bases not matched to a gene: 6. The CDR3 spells CASSSTGLLYEQYF. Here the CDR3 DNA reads TGTGCCAGCAGTTCGACAGGGCTCCTCTACGAGCAGTACTTC.

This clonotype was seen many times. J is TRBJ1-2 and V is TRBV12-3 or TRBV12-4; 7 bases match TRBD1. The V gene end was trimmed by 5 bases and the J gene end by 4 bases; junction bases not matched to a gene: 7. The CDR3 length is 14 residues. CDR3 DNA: TGTGCCAGCAGTGGGGACAGCTTGGGCTATGGCTACACCTTC. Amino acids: CASSGDSLGYGYTF.

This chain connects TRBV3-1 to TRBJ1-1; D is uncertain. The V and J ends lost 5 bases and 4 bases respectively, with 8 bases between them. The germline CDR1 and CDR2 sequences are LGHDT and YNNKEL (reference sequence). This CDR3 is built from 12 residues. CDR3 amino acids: CASSEAGTEAFF. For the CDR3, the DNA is TGTGCCAGCAGCGAAGCCGGCACTGAAGCTTTCTTT. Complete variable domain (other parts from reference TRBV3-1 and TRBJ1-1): DTAVSQTPKYLVTQMGNDKSIKCEQNLGHDTMYWYKQDSKKFLKIMFSYNNKELIINETVPNRFSPKSPDKAHLNLHINSLELGDSAVYFCASSEAGTEAFFGQGTRLTVV.

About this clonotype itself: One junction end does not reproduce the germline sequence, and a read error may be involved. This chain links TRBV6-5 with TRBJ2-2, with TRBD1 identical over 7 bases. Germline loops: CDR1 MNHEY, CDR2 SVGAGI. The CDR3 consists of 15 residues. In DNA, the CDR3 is TGTGCCAGCATTTACGCAGGGGGTCACACCGGGGAGCTGTTTTTT. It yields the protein CASIYAGGHTGELFF.

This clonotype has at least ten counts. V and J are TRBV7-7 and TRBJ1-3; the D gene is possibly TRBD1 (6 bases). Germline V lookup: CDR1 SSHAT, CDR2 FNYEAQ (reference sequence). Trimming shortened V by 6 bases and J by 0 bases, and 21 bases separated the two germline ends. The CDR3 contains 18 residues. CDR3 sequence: CASSPRQARGYSGNTIYF. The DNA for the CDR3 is TGTGCCAGCAGTCCAAGACAGGCCAGAGGGTACTCTGGAAACACCATATATTTT.